The 10 T cell receptor beta chains in this list originate from one sample, sequenced in a study of post-analysis software for immune sequencing data. Incorporated into the TCR beta cDNA libraries were unique molecular identifiers, which served to reduce PCR and sequencing biases. TCRdb reprocessed the PCR reads with MiXCR, giving one entry per CDR3 protein. In the table there are around 700,000 distinct CDR3 sequences, 55% to 60% of which are singletons. These receptors' antigens are unknown. Whole-study findings and limits: The five TRBV segments detected at higher frequency in patients than in controls included TRBV5-6, TRBV5-1 and TRBV20-1.

Sequenced sample: blood. These receptors were taken from a girl aged 2 to 9 with multiple sclerosis.

The sample holds a few counts of this clonotype. The chain employs TRBV6-5 and TRBJ1-5, with D possibly matching TRBD1 (5 bases). Germline V gene lookup returns CDR1 MNHEY and CDR2 SVGAGI. The CDR3 runs 13 residues. Trimming took 11 bases from V and 2 from J, leaving 13 bases between them. In nucleotides, the CDR3 is TGTGCCGCAGGGAGTTTGGGCAATCAGCCCCAGCATTTT. This codes for CAAGSLGNQPQHF.

The chain uses TRBV20-1 and TRBJ2-4; D gene uncertain. Trimming took 3 bases from V and 0 from J, leaving 6 bases between them. This CDR3 comprises 13 residues. CDR1 is DFQATT and CDR2 is SNEGSKA in the germline V gene (reference sequence). The CDR3 loop is CSASPPAKNIQYF. The CDR3 nucleotides read TGCAGTGCTAGCCCCCCAGCCAAAAACATTCAGTACTTC.

This chain joins TRBV7-6 and TRBJ2-1, with TRBD2 matching over 11 bases. The length of the CDR3 is 17 residues. The germline gives CDR1 SGHVS, CDR2 FNYEAQ. Germline trimming cut 0 bases from V and 5 bases from J; bases unmatched to any gene: 6. CDR3 nucleotide sequence: TGTGCCAGCAGCTTAGCGGGGGGGACTAGCGGCCACAATGAGCAGTTCTTC. It translates to CASSLAGGTSGHNEQFF. Looking up the rest from reference TRBV7-6 and TRBJ2-1 gives the full variable domain: GAGVSQSPRYKVTKRGQDVALRCDPISGHVSLYWYRQALGQGPEFLTYFNYEAQQDKSGLPNDRFSAERPEGSISTLTIQRTEQRDSAMYRCASSLAGGTSGHNEQFFGPGTRLTVL.

This clonotype has more than one count but fewer than ten. The chain uses TRBV3-1 and TRBJ2-5; unclear D gene. This CDR3 is 13 amino acids long. Per the germline V gene, CDR1 is LGHDT and CDR2 is YNNKEL (reference sequence). The V and J ends lost 1 base and 5 bases respectively, with 8 bases between them. CDR3: CASSQGWAETQYF. CDR3 nucleotides: TGTGCCAGCAGCCAAGGCTGGGCGGAGACCCAGTACTTC.

CDR3 nucleotide sequence: TGTGCCACCAGCCCCGCGGCGGAGAGCTCCTACAATGAGCAGTTCTTC. It yields the protein CATSPAAESSYNEQFF. The V and J genes are TRBV15 and TRBJ2-1; no firm D call. Looked up from germline, CDR1 is LNHNV and CDR2 is YYDKDF (reference sequence). This CDR3 region has 16 residues. Trimming took off 5 bases at V and 0 bases at J, with 14 bases between the two ends.

The genes are TRBV2 and TRBJ2-3; 13 bases are shared with TRBD2. The CDR3 totals 15 residues. V shed 8 bases, J shed 4 bases, and the junction held 6 bases outside the gene matches. Germline assignment: CDR1 SNHLY and CDR2 FYNNEI. The CDR3 DNA is TGTGCCAGCGGTGGACTAGCGGGAGTGTCAGATACGCAGTATTTT. It encodes CASGGLAGVSDTQYF.

This clonotype was observed a handful of times. This chain joins TRBV3-1 and TRBJ2-7, with a possible D match to TRBD1 (6 bases). Per the germline V gene, CDR1 is LGHDT and CDR2 is YNNKEL (reference sequence). V lost 0 bases, J lost 4 bases, and 19 bases lay in between. This CDR3 spans 17 amino acids. CDR3 in amino acids: CASSQDGLESRGYEQYF. The CDR3 region has the DNA TGTGCCAGCAGCCAAGATGGGTTGGAGAGCAGGGGATACGAGCAGTACTTC.

The V and J genes are TRBV29-1 and TRBJ2-5, with a weak D call TRBD1 (6 bases). The length of the CDR3 is 13 residues. The V end was cut by 4 bases, the J end by 4 bases, with 13 bases between. The germline CDR1 and CDR2 sequences are SQVTM and ANQGSEA. DNA of the CDR3: TGCAGCGTTGGGTCCAGGGGTGGAGAGACCCAGTACTTC. Protein sequence: CSVGSRGGETQYF.

V gene TRBV6-6 combines with J gene TRBJ2-3; the match to TRBD1 covers 9 bases. The CDR3 contains 14 residues. V was clipped by 6 bases and J by 6 bases; unmatched bases: 7. Germline loops: CDR1 MNHNY, CDR2 SVGAGI (reference sequence). The CDR3 loop reads CASSRTGQGDTQYF. The DNA of the CDR3 is TGTGCCAGCAGCCGCACGGGACAGGGCGATACGCAGTATTTT.

This sequence joins TRBV12-3 or TRBV12-4 and TRBJ2-7; a weak D match, TRBD1 (5 bases). Trimming left V 0 bases short and J 0 bases short, with 12 bases between. This CDR3 is 16 amino acids long. The CDR3 nucleotides are TGTGCCAGCAGTTTAGCCAGAGGACACTACTCCTACGAGCAGTACTTC. Its translation: CASSLARGHYSYEQYF.